The 3 T cell receptor beta chains given below trace back to one sample, sequenced in a study of regulatory T cells in long-lasting Graves disease. Researchers made TCR beta libraries by using iRepertoire HTBI primers and running Arm-PCR on CDR3 regions. TCRdb reprocessed the multiplex PCR reads via MiXCR and lists one record per CDR3 protein. Of about 660,000 distinct CDR3 sequences in the sample, around 32% are singletons; the top ten hold 40% to 55%. Regarding time point: persistent/refractory GD, antithyroid drugs over 5 years with positive TRAb. PBMCs were the source of the RNA used for TCR sequencing. This material consisted of peripheral blood mononuclear cells (PBMCs), taken when the disease was refractory, from a patient treated with antithyroid drugs. These receptors were obtained from a female donor with Graves disease.

In regard to this clonotype: This may arise from a read error, as a much more abundant clone is one base away. J is TRBJ1-1 and V is TRBV28; 9 bases are a match to TRBD1. The germline gives CDR1 MDHEN, CDR2 SYDVKM. The CDR3 consists of 14 residues. The chain's CDR3 is CASNGQGRATGAFF. In DNA, the CDR3 is TGTGCCAGCAACGGACAGGGGAGGGCCACTGGAGCTTTCTTT.

The J gene is TRBJ2-5, the V gene TRBV5-1; 12 bases fit TRBD2. The CDR3 loop spans 18 amino acids. Germline assignment: CDR1 SGHRS and CDR2 YFSETQ. Trimming removed 4 bases from V and 4 bases from J; junction bases left unmatched: 14. CDR3 nucleotide sequence: TGCGCCAGCAGCCCGCAACCCCGGCTACTAGCGGGAGGAGAGACCCAGTACTTC. Translated: CASSPQPRLLAGGETQYF.

The rearrangement joins TRBV11-2 to TRBJ1-3, with D unresolved. The CDR3 runs to 15 residues. CDR1 and CDR2 from the germline V gene are SGHAT and FQNNGV. V was trimmed by 5 bases and J by 4 bases, leaving 15 bases between them. CDR3 loop: CASSPLQRLGNTIYF. DNA for the CDR3: TGTGCCAGCAGCCCTCTACAGCGTTTGGGAAACACCATATATTTT. Using reference TRBV11-2 and TRBJ1-3 for the parts outside the CDR3, the full variable domain is EAGVAQSPRYKIIEKRQSVAFWCNPISGHATLYWYQQILGQGPKLLIQFQNNGVVDDSQLPKDRFSAERLKGVDSTLKIQPAKLEDSAVYLCASSPLQRLGNTIYFGEGSWLTVV.